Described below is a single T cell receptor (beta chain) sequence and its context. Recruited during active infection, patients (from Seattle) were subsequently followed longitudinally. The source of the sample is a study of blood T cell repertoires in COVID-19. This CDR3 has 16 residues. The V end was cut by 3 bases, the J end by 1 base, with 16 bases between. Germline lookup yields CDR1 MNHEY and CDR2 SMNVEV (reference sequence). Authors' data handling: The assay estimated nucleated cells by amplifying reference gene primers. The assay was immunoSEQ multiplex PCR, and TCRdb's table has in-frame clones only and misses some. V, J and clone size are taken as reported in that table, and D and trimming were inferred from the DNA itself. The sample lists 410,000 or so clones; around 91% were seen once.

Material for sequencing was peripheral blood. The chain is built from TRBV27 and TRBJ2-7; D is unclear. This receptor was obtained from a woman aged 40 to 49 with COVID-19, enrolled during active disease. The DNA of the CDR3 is TGTGCCAGCAGTTTTTCAGGCCTCCATTTTTCCTACGAGCAGTACTTC. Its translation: CASSFSGLHFSYEQYF.